The following is a TCR beta chain sequence with its context. V lost 2 bases to trimming and J lost 3 bases, with 7 bases between them. This CDR3 spans 13 amino acids. The V gene's germline CDR1 is GTSNPN and CDR2 SVGIG (reference sequence). The authors produced TCR alpha and TCR beta cDNA libraries with sample barcodes and UMIs by 5'RACE using constant-segment primers. Each CDR3 protein is one row after TCRdb ran MiXCR on the 5' RACE reads. The table shows hundreds of thousands of distinct CDR3 sequences, with approximately 24% occurring only once. The data stem from a study of T-cell memory formation after mild COVID-19. Study as a whole: In these data, TCR clusters were largely donor specific.

This TCR derives from an adult woman who had mild COVID-19 (a few samples of this study predate the infection). Cell type and time point are not known. The chain couples TRBV30 to TRBJ2-2; the D is unclear. Material for sequencing was PBMCs or a T cell subset sorted from them (not recorded which). Here the CDR3 reads CAWSPYYTGELFF. The CDR3 nucleotides are TGTGCCTGGAGTCCATATTACACCGGGGAGCTGTTTTTT.